The 20 T cell receptor beta chains listed next were all sequenced from one sample in a study of shared clonotypes between healthy human individuals. Here immunoSEQ multiplex PCR was the method, and the copy in TCRdb shows in-frame clones only, minus some. Of around 560,000 clones listed, 90% to 95% are singletons. It was CD45RO-negative cells, positively selected for CCR7, that made up naive CD8 cells, with terminally differentiated effector memory CD45RA+ cells excluded. The sequenced material came from naive CD8+ T cells sorted from blood. The source is a woman between 25 and 40 years old in good health.

The chain couples TRBV25-1 to TRBJ1-2; D remains unclear. CDR1 MGHDK and CDR2 SYGVNS come from the germline V gene. Trimming stripped 5 bases from V and 4 bases from J, with 5 bases between. This CDR3 spans 11 amino acids. The CDR3 loop reads CASSRAYGYTF. DNA for the CDR3: TGTGCCAGCAGTCGAGCCTATGGCTACACCTTC.

Concerning this clone: This sample includes further DNA sequences coding for the same CDR3. This chain connects TRBV28 to TRBJ2-7, with 10 bases identical to TRBD1. The CDR3 contains 14 residues. The germline CDR1 and CDR2 sequences are MDHEN and SYDVKM. The trim removed 3 bases at V and 4 bases at J, leaving 3 bases unmatched. CDR3 sequence (DNA): TGTGCCAGCAGTTTGGGACAGGGGACGTACGAGCAGTACTTC. Its protein product is CASSLGQGTYEQYF.

The V and J genes are TRBV4-3 and TRBJ2-7; 7 bases fit TRBD2. Trimming took 4 bases from V and 5 from J; bases not matched to a gene: 8. Germline V gene sequence: CDR1 LGHNA, CDR2 YSLEER. CDR3 length equals 14 residues. The CDR3 reads CASSPTSLSDEQYF. The CDR3 DNA sequence: TGCGCCAGCAGCCCGACTAGCTTATCTGACGAGCAGTACTTC.

The chain carries TRBV30 and TRBJ1-1, with unresolved D. The CDR3 covers 11 residues. In germline, CDR1 is GTSNPN, CDR2 SVGIG (reference sequence). Between the trimmed V and J ends, which lost 1 base and 8 bases, there was a span of 8 bases. CDR3 loop: CAWSGEREAFF. The DNA of the CDR3 is TGTGCCTGGAGTGGGGAGAGGGAAGCTTTCTTT.

The V call is TRBV27, the J call TRBJ2-7; D possibly uses TRBD1 or TRBD2 (5 bases each). The CDR3 extends over 12 amino acids. The V end lost 2 bases, the J end lost 7 bases, and 9 bases lay between the germline ends. Germline assignment: CDR1 MNHEY and CDR2 SMNVEV (reference sequence). CDR3 nucleotide sequence: TGTGCCAGCAGTTTAATGGGGGAAGAGCAGTACTTC. Translation: CASSLMGEEQYF.

The genes are TRBV13 and TRBJ2-5, with 10 bases identical to TRBD1. The CDR3 has 17 residues. With V trimmed by 3 bases and J by 5 bases, 12 bases remained unmatched. Germline V CDR1 and CDR2: PRHDT, FYEKMQ (reference sequence). The chain's CDR3 is CASSFTSGQGPTETQYF. The CDR3 nucleotides are TGTGCCAGCAGCTTTACGTCGGGACAGGGGCCCACCGAGACCCAGTACTTC. Using reference TRBV13 and TRBJ2-5 for the parts outside the CDR3, the full variable domain is AAGVIQSPRHLIKEKRETATLKCYPIPRHDTVYWYQQGPGQDPQFLISFYEKMQSDKGSIPDRFSAQQFSDYHSELNMSSLELGDSALYFCASSFTSGQGPTETQYFGPGTRLLVL.

The rearrangement uses TRBV27 and TRBJ2-7; the match to TRBD2 covers 7 bases. Germline values: CDR1 MNHEY, CDR2 SMNVEV (reference sequence). With V trimmed by 2 bases and J by 2 bases, 6 bases remained unmatched. The CDR3 spans 15 residues. The CDR3 region is CASSLLSGDAYEQYF. In DNA form, the CDR3 reads TGTGCCAGCAGTTTACTGAGCGGGGATGCCTACGAGCAGTACTTC.

The genes are TRBV29-1 and TRBJ2-5, with 10 bases matching TRBD1. TRBJ2-7 matches the DNA end more closely, so the J call is doubtful. CDR1 is SQVTM, CDR2 ANQGSEA, per germline. CDR3 length equals 13 residues. CDR3 sequence: CSATRGQGYEQYF. CDR3 DNA sequence: TGCAGCGCAACACGGGGACAGGGGTACGAGCAGTACTTC.

For the CDR3, the DNA is TGTGCCAGTAGTATTCGGGACAGGTGGCAGCCCCAGCATTTT. This gives the protein CASSIRDRWQPQHF. This chain connects TRBV19 to TRBJ1-5; TRBD1 agrees at 8 bases. The CDR3 extends over 14 amino acids. CDR1 is LNHDA and CDR2 is SQIVND in the germline V gene (reference sequence). V trimming: 3 bases; J trimming: 7 bases; junction bases outside the gene matches: 5.

The chain recombines TRBV14 with TRBJ1-2, with D perhaps TRBD1 (5 bases). CDR3 length: 15 amino acids. With 4 bases removed from V and 4 bases from J, the gap between germline ends came to 16 bases. Per the germline V gene, CDR1 is SGHDN and CDR2 is FVKESK. CDR3 DNA sequence: TGTGCCAGCAGCCCCGGGACGGGATATTCCTATGGCTACACCTTC. Translation gives CASSPGTGYSYGYTF.

The chain uses TRBV5-1 and TRBJ2-7; TRBD2 agrees at 11 bases. Losses at the gene ends were 3 bases for V and 0 bases for J; bases not matched to a gene: 2. This CDR3 spans 15 amino acids. Per the germline V gene, CDR1 is SGHRS and CDR2 is YFSETQ. The CDR3 protein is CASSSTSGSSYEQYF. CDR3 nucleotides: TGCGCCAGCAGCTCCACTAGCGGGAGCTCCTACGAGCAGTACTTC. Supplemented by reference TRBV5-1 and TRBJ2-7, the full variable domain reads KAGVTQTPRYLIKTRGQQVTLSCSPISGHRSVSWYQQTPGQGLQFLFEYFSETQRNKGNFPGRFSGRQFSNSRSEMNVSTLELGDSALYLCASSSTSGSSYEQYFGPGTRLTVT.

The chain recombines TRBV5-1 with TRBJ2-3; D ambiguous. Germline V gene sequence: CDR1 SGHRS, CDR2 YFSETQ. V gave up 4 bases and J gave up 3 bases, with 18 bases separating them. The CDR3 runs 16 residues. CDR3 sequence reads: CASSPDSRLLTDTQYF. CDR3 sequence (DNA): TGCGCCAGCAGCCCGGATTCTCGGCTCTTAACAGATACGCAGTATTTT.

The chain recombines TRBV5-6 with TRBJ2-7, with D tentatively TRBD2 (6 bases). Trimming took 0 bases from V and 3 from J, leaving 22 bases between them. The CDR3 loop spans 18 amino acids. CDR1 is SGHDT and CDR2 is YYEEEE in the germline V gene. The CDR3 spells CASSLDGTPGGVYYEQYF. DNA for the CDR3: TGTGCCAGCAGCTTGGACGGAACCCCCGGAGGGGTTTACTACGAGCAGTACTTC.

The genes are TRBV10-2 and TRBJ1-2; possible D gene TRBD1, 6 bases. This CDR3 contains 13 residues. From germline, CDR1 is WSHSY and CDR2 SAAADI. V was trimmed by 3 bases and J by 5 bases, leaving 10 bases between them. The CDR3 coding sequence is TGCGCCAGCAGTGACAGGGGTCCGTATGGCTACACCTTC. This encodes CASSDRGPYGYTF.

The gene calls are TRBV28 and TRBJ2-5; TRBD1 matches 8 bases. Per the germline V gene, CDR1 is MDHEN and CDR2 is SYDVKM. CDR3 length: 16 amino acids. Germline trimming cut 2 bases from V and 5 bases from J; bases unmatched to any gene: 10. The CDR3 bases are TGTGCCAGCAGTTTAATGATGACAGGGGCGAGGGAGACCCAGTACTTC. This gives the protein CASSLMMTGARETQYF.

This sequence joins TRBV6-6 and TRBJ1-1, with D possibly being TRBD1 (5 bases). V was pared by 11 bases and J by 0 bases, with 13 bases between. This CDR3 comprises 13 residues. Germline values: CDR1 MNHNY, CDR2 SVGAGI (reference sequence). The DNA for the CDR3 is TGTGCCTCGACAGCGCATATGAACACTGAAGCTTTCTTT. Amino acids: CASTAHMNTEAFF.

The chain links TRBV19 to TRBJ2-3; tentative D call: TRBD1 (6 bases). The CDR3 is 14 amino acids. The germline V gene has CDR1 LNHDA and CDR2 SQIVND (reference sequence). The V end was cut by 3 bases, the J end by 3 bases, with 10 bases between. The CDR3 nucleotides are TGTGCCAGTAGTATGGTCCAGGGGACAGATACGCAGTATTTT. This translates into CASSMVQGTDTQYF.

The DNA for the CDR3 is TGTGCCTGGGACGCACTAGCGGGAGTTGGATGGAACACAGATACGCAGTATTTT. This translates into CAWDALAGVGWNTDTQYF. The chain joins TRBV30 to TRBJ2-3; 11 nucleotides line up with TRBD2. CDR3 length equals 18 residues. CDR1 and CDR2 from the germline V gene are GTSNPN and SVGIG (reference sequence). V shed 5 bases and J 2 bases; nucleotides not matched to a gene: 15.

The CDR3: CASSPHSYQETQYF. The CDR3 DNA sequence: TGTGCCAGCAGCCCCCATTCGTACCAAGAGACCCAGTACTTC. The chain employs TRBV28 and TRBJ2-5; D is ambiguous. Germline values: CDR1 MDHEN, CDR2 SYDVKM. The V and J ends lost 6 bases and 0 bases respectively, with 11 bases between them. The CDR3 totals 14 residues.

The V call is TRBV5-4, the J call TRBJ2-7; D possibly corresponds to TRBD2 (5 bases). The CDR3 is made up of 15 amino acids. V was cut by 7 bases and J by 3 bases, with 20 bases left in between. Looked up from germline, CDR1 is SGHNT and CDR2 is YYREEE (reference sequence). The DNA for the CDR3 is TGTGCCAGCCGACCCGCCGTGGCGGGCGTCTACGAGCAGTACTTC. Its protein is CASRPAVAGVYEQYF.